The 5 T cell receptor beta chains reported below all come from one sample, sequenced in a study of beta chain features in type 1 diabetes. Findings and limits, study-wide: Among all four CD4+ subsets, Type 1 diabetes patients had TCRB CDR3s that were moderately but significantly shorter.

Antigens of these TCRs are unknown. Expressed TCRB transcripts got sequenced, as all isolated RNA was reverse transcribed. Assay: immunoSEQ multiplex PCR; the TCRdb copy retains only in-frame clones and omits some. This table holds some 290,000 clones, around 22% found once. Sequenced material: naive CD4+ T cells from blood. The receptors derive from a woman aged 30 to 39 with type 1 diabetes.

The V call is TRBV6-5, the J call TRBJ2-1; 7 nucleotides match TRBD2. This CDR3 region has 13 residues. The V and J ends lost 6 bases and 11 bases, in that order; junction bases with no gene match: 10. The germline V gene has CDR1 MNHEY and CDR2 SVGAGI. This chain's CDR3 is CASRSGKPPKQFF. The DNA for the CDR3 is TGTGCCAGCAGAAGCGGGAAACCCCCGAAGCAGTTCTTC.

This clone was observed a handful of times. The CDR3 here is CASSLYWLAGANVLTF. The CDR3 nucleotides read TGCGCCAGCAGCTTGTATTGGCTAGCTGGGGCCAACGTCCTGACTTTC. V is TRBV5-1 and J is TRBJ2-6; the D is unclear. This CDR3 is built from 16 residues. With 1 base removed from V and 2 bases from J, the gap between germline ends came to 10 bases. Germline CDR1 SGHRS, CDR2 YFSETQ.

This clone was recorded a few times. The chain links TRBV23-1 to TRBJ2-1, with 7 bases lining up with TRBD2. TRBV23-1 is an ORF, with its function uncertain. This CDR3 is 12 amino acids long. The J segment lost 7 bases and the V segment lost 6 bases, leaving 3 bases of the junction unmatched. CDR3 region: CASSLGGNEQFF. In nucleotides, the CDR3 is TGCGCCAGCAGCCTCGGGGGGAATGAGCAGTTCTTC.

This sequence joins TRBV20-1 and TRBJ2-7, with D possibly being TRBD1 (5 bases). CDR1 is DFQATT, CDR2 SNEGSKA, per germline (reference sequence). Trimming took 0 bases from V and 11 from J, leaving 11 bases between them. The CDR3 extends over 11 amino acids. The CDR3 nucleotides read TGCAGTGCTAGAGATAGCAGGGATAAGTACTTC. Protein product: CSARDSRDKYF.

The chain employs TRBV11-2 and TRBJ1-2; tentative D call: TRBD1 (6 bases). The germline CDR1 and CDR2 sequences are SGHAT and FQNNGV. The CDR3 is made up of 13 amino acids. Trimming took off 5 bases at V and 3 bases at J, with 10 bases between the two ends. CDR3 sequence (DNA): TGTGCCAGCAGCGTACAGGGCTACTATGGCTACACCTTC. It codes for CASSVQGYYGYTF.